Listed below are T cell receptor beta chains from one sample, sequenced in a study of T-cell reconstitution after alpha-beta-depleted transplantation in children. TCRdb reanalysed the PCR reads using MiXCR and keeps one entry per CDR3 protein. This repertoire shows about 980,000 distinct CDR3 sequences, about 30% found once; its top ten account for over 25%. The sample in question was PBMCs, mostly from graft donor cells, obtained 360 days after TCRalphabeta/CD19-depleted stem cell transplant. These receptor sequences come from a boy less than two years old who had a stem cell transplant for SCID, so the T cells may come from the graft donor. Each CDR3 is given with its conserved first and last residue. The D gene is left open where the match is weak. The size of a clone is reported for some rows only, either as once, few or many, or as a class for expanded clones.

j_call clone_size d_call v_call cdr3_aa cdr3_nt
TRBJ2-7 few NA TRBV20-1 CSAFRGTGSYEQYF TGCAGTGCTTTCCGGGGTACAGGGAGCTACGAGCAGTACTTC
TRBJ1-2 NA NA TRBV4-1 CASSQDPWGPNYGYTF TGCGCCAGCAGCCAAGATCCATGGGGTCCTAACTATGGCTACACCTTC
TRBJ2-1 NA TRBD1 TRBV7-9 CASSLSPGQGKNEQFF TGTGCCAGCAGCTTATCCCCGGGACAGGGGAAGAATGAGCAGTTCTTC
TRBJ2-5 NA NA TRBV5-6 CASSLSSGGLFQETQYF TGTGCCAGCAGCTTGAGTAGTGGGGGCCTCTTCCAAGAGACCCAGTACTTC
TRBJ2-5 few NA TRBV9 CASSVGDWGETQYF TGTGCCAGCAGCGTAGGGGACTGGGGAGAGACCCAGTACTTC
TRBJ2-7 NA NA TRBV20-1 CSVWRTGRSYEQYF TGCAGTGTGTGGCGAACAGGGCGCTCCTACGAGCAGTACTTC
TRBJ1-5 few NA TRBV20-1 CSASSGGQPQHF TGCAGTGCTAGCTCGGGGGGTCAGCCCCAGCATTTT
TRBJ2-2 NA NA TRBV4-2 CASSIKGTGELFF TGTGCCAGCAGTATCAAGGGTACCGGGGAGCTGTTTTTT
TRBJ1-5 NA TRBD1 TRBV20-1 CSAALTGEGQPQHF TGCAGTGCCGCCTTGACAGGGGAGGGTCAGCCCCAGCATTTT
TRBJ2-5 few TRBD2 TRBV4-1 CASSRKGTSGGALETQYF TGCGCCAGCAGCCGGAAAGGGACTAGCGGGGGGGCATTGGAGACCCAGTACTTC